This entry lists 26 T cell receptor beta chains sequenced from one sample in a study of T cell changes during pregnancy in multiple sclerosis. Measured with immunoSEQ multiplex PCR; TCRdb has only the in-frame clones, and not every one. This table holds under 50,000 clones, approximately 90% found once. Specimen: CD4+ T cells from peripheral blood mononuclear cells, collected in the first trimester of pregnancy. The receptors were sampled from a female donor in good health, enrolled as a control in a pregnancy study.

The CDR3 spells CASSPRQVSINVGYTF. CDR3 nucleotides: TGTGCCAGCAGCCCAAGACAGGTTTCGATTAATGTTGGCTACACCTTC. The J gene is TRBJ1-2, the V gene TRBV7-2; possibly TRBD1 for D (6 bases). The CDR3 is 16 amino acids. The V gene lost 5 bases and the J gene lost 7 bases, with 23 bases spanning the gap. The germline V gene has CDR1 SGHTA and CDR2 FQGNSA.

This sequence joins TRBV2 and TRBJ2-2; TRBD2 matches at 8 bases. V lost 7 bases and J lost 2; bases outside the gene matches: 3. Germline V gene lookup returns CDR1 SNHLY and CDR2 FYNNEI. The CDR3 consists of 14 residues. In DNA, the CDR3 is TGTGCCAGCACGGGGGGGGACAACACCGGGGAGCTGTTTTTT. The encoded protein is CASTGGDNTGELFF.

The chain couples TRBV19 to TRBJ1-5; possibly TRBD1 for D (6 bases). The germline V gene has CDR1 LNHDA and CDR2 SQIVND (reference sequence). The CDR3 consists of 14 residues. The germline V and J ends were trimmed by 6 bases and 3 bases, with 12 bases remaining between them. CDR3 loop: CASRPRDNNQPQHF. The CDR3 DNA sequence: TGTGCCAGTAGGCCCCGGGACAACAATCAGCCCCAGCATTTT.

This clone showed up just once. The V call is TRBV7-9, the J call TRBJ1-2; perhaps TRBD1 as D (5 bases). Germline V gives CDR1 SEHNR, CDR2 FQNEAQ (reference sequence). Between the trimmed V and J ends, which lost 3 bases and 3 bases, there was a span of 8 bases. The CDR3 contains 13 residues. The CDR3 DNA sequence: TGTGCCAGCAGCTTGGGGGGGGACTATGGCTACACCTTC. Translation gives CASSLGGDYGYTF. Full variable domain (rest looked up from reference TRBV7-9 and TRBJ1-2): DTGVSQNPRHKITKRGQNVTFRCDPISEHNRLYWYRQTLGQGPEFLTYFQNEAQLEKSRLLSDRFSAERPKGSFSTLEIQRTEQGDSAMYLCASSLGGDYGYTFGSGTRLTVV.

The J gene is TRBJ2-3, the V gene TRBV15; TRBD2 matches at 7 bases. J was trimmed by 7 bases and V by 3 bases; bases with no gene match: 4. This CDR3 has 13 residues. CDR1 is LNHNV, CDR2 YYDKDF, per germline (reference sequence). CDR3 DNA: TGTGCCACCAGCAGCCCCGGGGGGAATACGCAGTATTTT. Translation: CATSSPGGNTQYF.

The V and J genes are TRBV28 and TRBJ2-2, with D unclear. Germline assignment: CDR1 MDHEN and CDR2 SYDVKM. This CDR3 has 15 amino acids. V dropped 7 bases and J dropped 9 bases, with 21 bases sitting between them. The CDR3 region has the DNA TGTGCCAGCACGTCGATGGCAGAGGCTTCCCGGGAGCTGTTTTTT. It translates to CASTSMAEASRELFF.

The V and J genes are TRBV18 and TRBJ1-5, with D perhaps matching TRBD1 (5 bases). The ends were cut back, 3 bases at V and 5 bases at J, with 11 bases in the middle. Germline values: CDR1 KGHSH, CDR2 LQKENI. This CDR3 is built from 14 residues. CDR3 in amino acids: CASSPSVRDQPQHF. CDR3 DNA: TGTGCCAGCTCACCCTCGGTCAGGGATCAGCCCCAGCATTTT.

V usage is TRBV28 and J usage is TRBJ1-4; no firm D call. Trimming removed 7 bases from V and 4 bases from J, with 10 bases in between. The CDR3 extends over 13 amino acids. Per germline, CDR1 MDHEN and CDR2 SYDVKM. The CDR3 spells CASKGGDNEKLFF. The DNA of the CDR3 is TGTGCCAGCAAAGGCGGAGATAATGAAAAACTGTTTTTT.

V and J are TRBV29-1 and TRBJ1-1; a possible D gene is TRBD1 (5 bases). The V gene lost 7 bases and the J gene lost 7 bases, with 10 bases spanning the gap. The CDR3 is 10 residues long. Germline loops: CDR1 SQVTM, CDR2 ANQGSEA. The CDR3 sequence is CSAADSEAFF. DNA for the CDR3: TGCAGCGCCGCCGACAGTGAAGCTTTCTTT.

In DNA, the CDR3 is TGTGCCAGCTCACAGAGCGGGGGGACACCTAATGAAAAACTGTTTTTT. Protein: CASSQSGGTPNEKLFF. The chain carries TRBV18 and TRBJ1-4; D possibly corresponds to TRBD1 (6 bases). Trimming pared 4 bases from V and 3 bases from J, leaving 15 bases between. Germline V lookup: CDR1 KGHSH, CDR2 LQKENI. This CDR3 contains 16 residues.

Here the CDR3 DNA reads TGTGCCAGCAGCCAAGCCGCCGGGGTTTCACCCCTCCACTTT. It yields the protein CASSQAAGVSPLHF. The chain has TRBV14 and TRBJ1-6; D gene ambiguous. Between the trimmed V and J ends, which lost 1 base and 9 bases, there was a span of 10 bases. Germline V CDR1 and CDR2: SGHDN, FVKESK. The CDR3 spans 14 residues.

The chain has TRBV5-1 and TRBJ1-2, with D perhaps matching TRBD1 (5 bases). Germline V CDR1 and CDR2: SGHRS, YFSETQ. V shed 2 bases and J shed 1 base, with 6 bases lying between them. This CDR3 has 13 residues. The DNA of the CDR3 is TGCGCCAGCAGCTTCAGGGATAACTATGGCTACACCTTC. Amino acid sequence: CASSFRDNYGYTF. Variable domain in full (rest from reference TRBV5-1 and TRBJ1-2): KAGVTQTPRYLIKTRGQQVTLSCSPISGHRSVSWYQQTPGQGLQFLFEYFSETQRNKGNFPGRFSGRQFSNSRSEMNVSTLELGDSALYLCASSFRDNYGYTFGSGTRLTVV.

The chain recombines TRBV11-2 with TRBJ2-4; TRBD1 agrees at 8 bases. Germline values: CDR1 SGHAT, CDR2 FQNNGV. This CDR3 is built from 15 residues. The trim removed 5 bases at V and 6 bases at J, leaving 9 bases unmatched. The CDR3 region is CASSPVTGAGNIQYF. The CDR3 bases are TGTGCCAGCAGCCCCGTGACAGGGGCGGGAAACATTCAGTACTTC. Using reference TRBV11-2 and TRBJ2-4 for the parts outside the CDR3, the full variable domain is EAGVAQSPRYKIIEKRQSVAFWCNPISGHATLYWYQQILGQGPKLLIQFQNNGVVDDSQLPKDRFSAERLKGVDSTLKIQPAKLEDSAVYLCASSPVTGAGNIQYFGAGTRLSVL.

CDR3 in DNA: TGTGCCAGCAGCCTTCAGGGGGCCGCGGATACGCAGTATTTT. Encoded protein: CASSLQGAADTQYF. The chain couples TRBV7-3 to TRBJ2-3, with 8 bases that match TRBD1. The CDR3 runs to 14 residues. Unmatched junction bases numbered 7, after V lost 5 bases and J lost 6 bases. CDR1 and CDR2 from the germline V gene are SGHTA and FQGTGA.

V and J are TRBV6-4 and TRBJ2-3; a possible D gene is TRBD1 (5 bases). Trimming took 8 bases from V and 2 from J, leaving 11 bases between them. This CDR3 comprises 13 residues. Germline V gene sequence: CDR1 MRHNA, CDR2 SNTAGT. The CDR3 DNA sequence: TGTGCCAGCTCTGGGGCCCCCACAGATACGCAGTATTTT. As protein: CASSGAPTDTQYF.

This clone was seen once. The V gene is TRBV18, the J gene TRBJ1-5; 9 positions match TRBD1. The V gene's germline CDR1 is KGHSH and CDR2 LQKENI. J gave up 7 bases and V 6 bases, and 10 bases lay outside the gene matches. This CDR3 region has 15 residues. CDR3 loop: CASSPFGQGRQPQHF. The CDR3 nucleotides read TGTGCCAGCTCCCCTTTCGGACAGGGGCGACAGCCCCAGCATTTT.

This clone showed up just once. The V call is TRBV18, the J call TRBJ1-2, with 12 bases lining up with TRBD1. CDR1 KGHSH and CDR2 LQKENI come from the germline V gene. This CDR3 region has 18 residues. The V segment lost 3 bases and the J segment 0 bases; nucleotides outside the gene matches: 8. CDR3 region: CASSPGTGGKITNYGYTF. The CDR3 nucleotides are TGTGCCAGCTCACCCGGGACAGGGGGCAAGATTACTAACTATGGCTACACCTTC.

The V gene is TRBV28, the J gene TRBJ1-2; 8 nucleotides line up with TRBD1. The CDR3 runs 15 residues. Germline CDR1 reads MDHEN; CDR2 reads SYDVKM. Trimming at V came to 5 bases and at J to 7 bases, leaving 12 bases not matched to a gene. As DNA, the CDR3 is TGTGCCAGCAGTCTCAAGATCCAGGGGGCGCCTGGCTACACCTTC. Its protein product is CASSLKIQGAPGYTF.

J is TRBJ2-1 and V is TRBV28, with 15 bases aligning to TRBD2. Trimming cost V 6 bases and J 3 bases; bases outside gene matches: 9. The CDR3 has 18 amino acids. Germline V CDR1 and CDR2: MDHEN, SYDVKM. CDR3 sequence: CASSPGLAGGPVYNEQFF. CDR3 nucleotides: TGTGCCAGCAGCCCCGGACTAGCGGGGGGGCCGGTCTACAATGAGCAGTTCTTC.

The V call is TRBV7-2, the J call TRBJ1-6, with D maybe TRBD1 (6 bases). V lost 3 bases to trimming and J lost 9 bases, with 9 bases between them. CDR1 is SGHTA and CDR2 is FQGNSA in the germline V gene. The CDR3 runs to 13 residues. This CDR3 is CASSLDSGSPLHF. The CDR3 DNA is TGTGCCAGCAGCTTGGACAGCGGTTCACCCCTCCACTTT.

The V and J genes are TRBV28 and TRBJ2-1; tentatively, D is TRBD1 (6 bases). The ends were cut back, 1 base at V and 4 bases at J, with 17 bases in the middle. This CDR3 has 17 amino acids. Germline lookup yields CDR1 MDHEN and CDR2 SYDVKM. CDR3 in amino acids: CASSLLYAAGEYNEQFF. For the CDR3, the DNA is TGTGCCAGCAGTTTATTATATGCGGCAGGGGAATACAATGAGCAGTTCTTC.

This CDR3 is CASDLEERRGNTIYF. The CDR3 DNA reads as TGTGCCAGCGACTTAGAAGAACGGCGTGGAAACACCATATATTTT. This chain uses TRBV6-6 with TRBJ1-3; D gene unclear. Germline values: CDR1 MNHNY, CDR2 SVGAGI (reference sequence). The CDR3 loop spans 15 amino acids. V lost 8 bases, J lost 3 bases, and 17 bases lay in between.

In its sample, this clone was seen once. The genes are TRBV9 and TRBJ2-7, with 7 bases that match TRBD2. V was pared by 0 bases and J by 3 bases, with 6 bases of the junction left unmatched. The V gene's germline CDR1 is SGDLS and CDR2 YYNGEE. This CDR3 comprises 15 residues. The CDR3 spells CASSVDPAGNYEQYF. CDR3 coding DNA: TGTGCCAGCAGCGTAGACCCAGCGGGGAACTACGAGCAGTACTTC.

The chain joins TRBV10-3 to TRBJ1-2; 9 bases are shared with TRBD1. The germline gives CDR1 ENHRY, CDR2 SYGVKD. This CDR3 comprises 14 residues. The V gene end was trimmed by 4 bases and the J gene end by 6 bases; junction bases not matched to a gene: 6. The CDR3 DNA reads TGTGCCATCAGTGCGCCCGGACAGGGGAATGGCTACACCTTC. As protein: CAISAPGQGNGYTF.

The chain links TRBV11-2 to TRBJ2-4; D is perhaps TRBD2 (5 bases). Trimming took 5 bases from V and 2 from J, leaving 16 bases between them. The CDR3 has 16 amino acids. Germline lookup yields CDR1 SGHAT and CDR2 FQNNGV. DNA for the CDR3: TGTGCCAGCAGCCCCACCTCCGGGGTAACCAAAAACATTCAGTACTTC. This sequence encodes CASSPTSGVTKNIQYF.

The chain links TRBV5-6 to TRBJ1-2; D gene unclear. V shed 3 bases and J shed 8 bases, with 14 bases lying between them. Germline assignment: CDR1 SGHDT and CDR2 YYEEEE. The CDR3 has 13 residues. This CDR3 is CASSSDIQSGYTF. The CDR3 nucleotides are TGTGCCAGCAGCTCGGATATACAGTCGGGCTACACCTTC.